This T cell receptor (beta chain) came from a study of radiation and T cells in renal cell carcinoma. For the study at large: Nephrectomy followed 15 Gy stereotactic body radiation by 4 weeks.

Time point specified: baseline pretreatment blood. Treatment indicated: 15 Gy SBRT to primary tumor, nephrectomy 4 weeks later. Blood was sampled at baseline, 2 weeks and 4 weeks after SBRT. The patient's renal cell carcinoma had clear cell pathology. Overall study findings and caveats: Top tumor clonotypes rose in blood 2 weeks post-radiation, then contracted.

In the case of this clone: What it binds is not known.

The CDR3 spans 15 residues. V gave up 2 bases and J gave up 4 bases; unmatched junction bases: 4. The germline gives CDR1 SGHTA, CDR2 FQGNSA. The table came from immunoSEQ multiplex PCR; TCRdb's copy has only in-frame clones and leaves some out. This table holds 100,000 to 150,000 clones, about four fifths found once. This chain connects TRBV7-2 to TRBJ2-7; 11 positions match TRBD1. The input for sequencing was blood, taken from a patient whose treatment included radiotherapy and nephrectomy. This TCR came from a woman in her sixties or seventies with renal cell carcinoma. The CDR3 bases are TGTGCCAGCAGCTTAATGGGACAGGGGGGATACGAGCAGTACTTC. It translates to CASSLMGQGGYEQYF.